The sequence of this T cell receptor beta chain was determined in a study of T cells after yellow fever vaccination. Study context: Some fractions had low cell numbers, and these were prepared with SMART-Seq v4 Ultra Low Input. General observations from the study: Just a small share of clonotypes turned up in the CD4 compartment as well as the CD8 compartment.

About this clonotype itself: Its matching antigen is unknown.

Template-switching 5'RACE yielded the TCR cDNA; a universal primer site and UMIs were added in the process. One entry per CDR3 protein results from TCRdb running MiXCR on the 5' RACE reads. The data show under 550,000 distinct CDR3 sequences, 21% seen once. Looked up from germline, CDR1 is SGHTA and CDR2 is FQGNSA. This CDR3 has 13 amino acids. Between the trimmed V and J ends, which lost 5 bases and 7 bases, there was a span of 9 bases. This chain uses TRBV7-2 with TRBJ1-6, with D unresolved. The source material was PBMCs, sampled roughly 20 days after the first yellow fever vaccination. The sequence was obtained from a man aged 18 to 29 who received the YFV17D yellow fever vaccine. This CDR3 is CASSKERNSPLHF. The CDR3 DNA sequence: TGTGCCAGCAGCAAAGAGAGAAATTCACCCCTCCACTTT.